This T cell receptor beta chain was recorded in a study of OX40 agonist ivuxolimab in advanced cancers. Study at large: A diagnosis of hepatocellular carcinoma, melanoma, renal cell or head and neck cancer was present in dose-escalation patients. Earlier anti-PD-1, anti-PD-L1 or anti-CTLA-4 therapy was permitted; under 50% had received some.

Generated by immunoSEQ multiplex PCR, the TCRdb table keeps only in-frame clones and is missing some. This sample has more than 95,000 clones, with 85% to 95% found just once. General observations from the study: Clonal expansion by week 6 occurred in CD4+ and CD8+ blood T cells (at 0.1 to 3.0 mg/kg).

Looked up from germline, CDR1 is SGHDT and CDR2 is YYEEEE. J was trimmed by 2 bases and V by 2 bases; bases with no gene match: 2. The CDR3 has 15 residues. A single count supports this clone. The antigen remains unidentified. This receptor was identified in an adult with an advanced solid tumor such as melanoma, head and neck, liver or kidney cancer. V and J are TRBV5-6 and TRBJ1-5; 9 bases agree with TRBD1. Specimen: CD4+ or CD8+ T cells sorted from blood, collected in a trial of the OX40 agonist ivuxolimab. CDR3 sequence: CASSLRTGGNQPQHF. The DNA of the CDR3 is TGTGCCAGCAGCTTACGGACAGGGGGCAATCAGCCCCAGCATTTT.